In this sample, the clone carrying this T cell receptor beta chain turned up a few times. Its antigen is not known. CDR1 is SGHRS, CDR2 YFSETQ, per germline. This CDR3 is built from 17 residues. Trimming removed 4 bases from V and 0 bases from J; junction bases left unmatched: 10. This sample was taken from a study of post-analysis software for immune sequencing data. Study at large: Included courses were relapsing-remitting and secondary progressive multiple sclerosis; progressive-relapsing multiple sclerosis was also included. Notes on the study in general: Higher frequency in patients than in controls was seen for several TRBV segments, with TRBV5-6, TRBV5-1 and TRBV20-1 among them.

Prepared TCR beta cDNA libraries contained unique molecular identifiers. Using its own MiXCR run on the PCR reads, TCRdb lists one record per CDR3 protein. The data contain about 810,000 distinct CDR3 sequences, about 53% of them seen just once; the ten biggest clones take up 4.6%. The source is a girl aged 5 to 17 with multiple sclerosis. Sample: blood. The chain recombines TRBV5-1 with TRBJ2-4, with 7 bases lining up with TRBD1. The CDR3 nucleotides are TGCGCCAGCAGCCCACAGGGGCCCTTTCTAGCCAAAAACATTCAGTACTTC. Encoded protein: CASSPQGPFLAKNIQYF.